A single sample gave rise to the 8 T cell receptor beta chains below, sequenced in a study of blood T cell repertoires in COVID-19. Here immunoSEQ multiplex PCR was the method, and the copy in TCRdb shows in-frame clones only, minus some. The sample has around 300,000 clones, 88% seen once. Sequenced material: PBMCs or T cells enriched from blood (not recorded which). Receptor source: a man aged 30 to 39 who had recovered from COVID-19.

The table lists this clone with a count of one. This chain links TRBV6-6 with TRBJ1-5, with a tentative D call TRBD1 (6 bases). The length of the CDR3 is 14 residues. Germline V gives CDR1 MNHNY, CDR2 SVGAGI (reference sequence). Trimming left V 0 bases short and J 7 bases short, with 10 bases between. The CDR3 spells CASSYSQGNQPQHF. Here the CDR3 DNA reads TGTGCCAGCAGTTACTCCCAGGGGAACCAGCCCCAGCATTTT.

The chain employs TRBV10-3 and TRBJ2-7; 9 nucleotides line up with TRBD2. The trim removed 3 bases at V and 1 base at J, leaving 4 bases unmatched. The CDR3 spans 15 residues. CDR1 and CDR2 (germline): ENHRY, SYGVKD. The CDR3 DNA follows: TGTGCCATCAGTGAAGGCGGGGGGGGTTCCTACGAGCAGTACTTC. It encodes CAISEGGGGSYEQYF.

Of note for this clone: Other DNA sequences in the sample encode the same CDR3. CDR3 coding DNA: TGTGCCAGCTCACCGGGGCAAGGTGGAGGCTACACCTTC. Amino acid sequence: CASSPGQGGGYTF. The rearrangement joins TRBV18 to TRBJ1-2, with TRBD1 as a possible D gene (5 bases). Per germline, CDR1 KGHSH and CDR2 LQKENI. The CDR3 totals 13 residues. Trimming took 3 bases from V and 8 from J, leaving 13 bases between them.

The genes are TRBV2 and TRBJ2-5; 10 bases are shared with TRBD2. The germline gives CDR1 SNHLY, CDR2 FYNNEI. V lost 7 bases, J lost 4 bases, and 6 bases stayed unmatched. This CDR3 is 14 amino acids long. The CDR3 here is CASNPTSGLETQYF. The CDR3 nucleotides read TGTGCCAGCAACCCGACTAGCGGGCTAGAGACCCAGTACTTC.

This clone was observed a single time. The rearrangement links TRBV3-1 (or the pseudogene TRBV3-2) to TRBJ2-1, with D possibly matching TRBD1 (6 bases). Germline assignment: CDR1 LGHDT and CDR2 YNNKEL (reference sequence). The CDR3 extends over 18 amino acids. With 0 bases removed from V and 7 bases from J, the gap between germline ends came to 22 bases. DNA of the CDR3: TGTGCCAGCAGCCAAGACCTACACTTTGCCGACAGGCCTAATGAGCAGTTCTTC. Translating gives CASSQDLHFADRPNEQFF.

This clone was detected only a few times. The rearrangement links TRBV2 to TRBJ1-4, with 7 bases fitting TRBD1. The CDR3 loop spans 12 amino acids. CDR1 SNHLY and CDR2 FYNNEI come from the germline V gene. After removal of 10 bases from V and 7 bases from J, the junction contained 6 bases not matched to a gene. The CDR3 region is CATRTGGEKLFF. CDR3 nucleotides: TGTGCCACGAGGACAGGTGGTGAAAAACTGTTTTTT. The variable domain in full, completed from reference TRBV2 and TRBJ1-4, reads EPEVTQTPSHQVTQMGQEVILRCVPISNHLYFYWYRQILGQKVEFLVSFYNNEISEKSEIFDDQFSVERPDGSNFTLKIRSTKLEDSAMYFCATRTGGEKLFFGSGTQLSVL.

The rearrangement links TRBV5-5 to TRBJ1-5, with a possible D match to TRBD1 (6 bases). CDR1 and CDR2 from the germline V gene are SGHKS and YYEKEE (reference sequence). This CDR3 region has 13 residues. With 2 bases removed from V and 8 bases from J, the gap between germline ends came to 11 bases. The CDR3, as DNA: TGTGCCAGCAGCTTACAGGGTGGTAAGCCCCAGCATTTT. Translation: CASSLQGGKPQHF.

A remark on this clone: Just one base apart from a much larger clone, this may be a read error. This sequence joins TRBV7-6 and TRBJ2-7; D is unclear. V lost 2 bases to trimming and J lost 3 bases, with 5 bases between them. The CDR3 has 12 residues. Germline V gives CDR1 SGHVS, CDR2 FNYEAQ. CDR3 in DNA: TGTGCCAGCAGCTTAAACGGCTACGAGCAGTACTTC. Translated: CASSLNGYEQYF.